Below, 10 T cell receptor beta chains from the same sample are listed, as sequenced in a study of blood T cell repertoires in COVID-19. TCRdb keeps only in-frame clones here, not all; method: immunoSEQ multiplex PCR. Here the sample spans around 620,000 clones, approximately 90% being singletons. The source material was peripheral blood. These receptor sequences come from a woman in her late teens or twenties with acute or convalescent COVID-19.

The CDR3 spells CASSAGGTNTDTQYF. The CDR3 bases are TGTGCCAGTAGTGCCGGGGGGACGAACACAGATACGCAGTATTTT. The chain uses TRBV19 and TRBJ2-3, with 7 bases that match TRBD2. V trimming: 5 bases; J trimming: 2 bases; junction bases outside the gene matches: 7. The length of the CDR3 is 15 residues. Germline V gives CDR1 LNHDA, CDR2 SQIVND (reference sequence).

This clone was picked up a small number of times. The chain has TRBV9 and TRBJ1-2, with 7 positions matching TRBD1. Germline loops: CDR1 SGDLS, CDR2 YYNGEE. The ends lost 5 bases at V and 4 bases at J; junction bases unmatched: 23. The CDR3 spans 19 residues. The chain's CDR3 is CASSRRQVTGIGAVYGYTF. In DNA form, the CDR3 reads TGTGCCAGCAGTCGACGCCAAGTGACAGGGATTGGAGCAGTCTATGGCTACACCTTC.

V and J are TRBV19 and TRBJ2-3; D possibly corresponds to TRBD1 (6 bases). The CDR3 covers 17 residues. With 5 bases removed from V and 3 bases from J, the gap between germline ends came to 21 bases. The germline V gene encodes CDR1 LNHDA and CDR2 SQIVND (reference sequence). In DNA, the CDR3 is TGTGCCAGTAGTGCACACCGCAGGGGTCTGGGGACAGATACGCAGTATTTT. Translation: CASSAHRRGLGTDTQYF.

A word on this clone: One end of the junction is discordant with germline, which a read error may explain. This chain links TRBV10-3 with TRBJ1-5, with D unresolved. Germline CDR1 reads ENHRY; CDR2 reads SYGVKD. CDR3 length: 14 amino acids. The CDR3 coding sequence is TGTGCCATCAATTACCCTGGCGGGCTCCATCCCAGGAATTTT. Translating gives CAINYPGGLHPRNF.

The rearrangement uses TRBV6-5 and TRBJ2-2, with D hard to call. Trimming left V 7 bases short and J 0 bases short, with 12 bases between. The germline CDR1 and CDR2 sequences are MNHEY and SVGAGI. The CDR3 has 15 residues. In DNA form, the CDR3 reads TGTGCCAGCACCAGAGACACCCCGAACACCGGGGAGCTGTTTTTT. As protein: CASTRDTPNTGELFF.

V usage is TRBV29-1 and J usage is TRBJ2-1, with D possibly TRBD2 on 7 matching bases. The CDR3 extends over 13 amino acids. The V end lost 6 bases, the J end lost 10 bases, and 19 bases lay between the germline ends. In germline, CDR1 is SQVTM, CDR2 ANQGSEA. The CDR3 is CSVRGGEGTEQFF. The DNA for the CDR3 is TGCAGCGTCAGAGGGGGGGAGGGGACAGAGCAGTTCTTC.

The chain couples TRBV7-6 to TRBJ1-1, with D possibly matching TRBD1 (5 bases). Germline lookup yields CDR1 SGHVS and CDR2 FNYEAQ. The CDR3 consists of 15 residues. V was clipped by 5 bases and J by 3 bases, with 16 bases between them. This CDR3 is CASSLDGRADTEAFF. The CDR3 coding sequence is TGTGCCAGCAGCCTAGATGGCAGGGCGGACACTGAAGCTTTCTTT.

The V gene is TRBV7-2, the J gene TRBJ1-4; 8 nucleotides match TRBD1. After removal of 3 bases from V and 6 bases from J, the junction contained 6 bases not matched to a gene. Germline V lookup: CDR1 SGHTA, CDR2 FQGNSA. There are 15 residues in the CDR3. CDR3 nucleotide sequence: TGTGCCAGCAGCTTTAATGACAGGGGTTATGAAAAACTGTTTTTT. It translates to CASSFNDRGYEKLFF.

CDR3 sequence reads: CASSLGGQGKSEAFF. CDR3 nucleotides: TGTGCCAGCAGCTTAGGGGGACAGGGGAAGTCTGAAGCTTTCTTT. This chain joins TRBV7-2 and TRBJ1-1, with 10 positions matching TRBD1. There are 15 residues in the CDR3. V gave up 1 base and J gave up 6 bases; unmatched junction bases: 5. Per the germline V gene, CDR1 is SGHTA and CDR2 is FQGNSA.

J is TRBJ1-2 and V is TRBV6-5, with 7 bases matching TRBD1. The CDR3 has 15 amino acids. J was trimmed by 3 bases and V by 6 bases; bases with no gene match: 10. Germline loops: CDR1 MNHEY, CDR2 SVGAGI. The CDR3 sequence: CASRVGDSEYYGYTF. As DNA, the CDR3 is TGTGCCAGCAGGGTGGGGGACAGTGAATACTATGGCTACACCTTC.